Presented here are 31 T cell receptor beta chains from one specimen sequenced in a study of PD-L1 blockade in urothelial cancer. The data were produced by immunoSEQ multiplex PCR, yet TCRdb's version contains in-frame clones alone and is incomplete. The top ten clones hold about 5.6% of a sample with about 52,000 clones, nearly 85% of them seen once. The sample was PBMCs, taken around atezolizumab (anti-PD-L1) treatment. These receptors were obtained from a man aged 35-49 years with urothelial cancer.

The rearrangement links TRBV5-1 to TRBJ2-5, with TRBD1 as a possible D gene (6 bases). The V gene's germline CDR1 is SGHRS and CDR2 YFSETQ. Trimming removed 3 bases from V and 1 base from J, with 10 bases in between. The CDR3 has 14 amino acids. CDR3: CASSWDKGQETQYF. CDR3 coding DNA: TGCGCCAGCAGCTGGGACAAGGGCCAAGAGACCCAGTACTTC.

This clone was seen only once. The J gene is TRBJ1-5, the V gene TRBV28; D not resolved. CDR1 and CDR2 (germline): MDHEN, SYDVKM. Trimming took off 6 bases at V and 2 bases at J, with 5 bases between the two ends. The CDR3 contains 12 residues. The CDR3 coding sequence is TGTGCCAGCAGGGAGGGCAATCAGCCCCAGCATTTT. This codes for CASREGNQPQHF.

The V and J genes are TRBV7-8 and TRBJ2-2; D remains unclear. Germline assignment: CDR1 SGHVS and CDR2 FQNEAQ. The V gene lost 5 bases and the J gene lost 4 bases, with 11 bases spanning the gap. The CDR3 consists of 14 residues. CDR3 amino acids: CASSLLVGTGELFF. In DNA form, the CDR3 reads TGTGCCAGCAGCCTCCTAGTGGGCACCGGGGAGCTGTTTTTT.

This chain links TRBV30 with TRBJ1-5; perhaps TRBD1 as D (6 bases). The CDR3 length is 13 residues. Germline CDR1 GTSNPN, CDR2 SVGIG (reference sequence). Trimming took off 3 bases at V and 4 bases at J, with 10 bases between the two ends. The CDR3 loop reads CAWRKGVNQPQHF. CDR3 sequence (DNA): TGTGCCTGGAGGAAGGGGGTAAATCAGCCCCAGCATTTT.

This clone was seen a handful of times. The chain combines TRBV6-1 with TRBJ1-5; D remains ambiguous. The germline V gene has CDR1 MNHNS and CDR2 SASEGT. CDR3 length equals 13 residues. The germline V and J ends were trimmed by 4 bases and 7 bases, with 11 bases remaining between them. CDR3 residues: CASSGGIGQPQHF. CDR3 sequence (DNA): TGTGCCAGCAGTGGCGGGATCGGGCAGCCCCAGCATTTT.

This clone appeared once. The V and J genes are TRBV28 and TRBJ2-3; D is possibly TRBD1 (5 bases). The germline V gene encodes CDR1 MDHEN and CDR2 SYDVKM. The CDR3 sequence is 12 residues long. The V end lost 5 bases, the J end lost 6 bases, and 9 bases lay between the germline ends. CDR3 amino acids: CASSTAGDTQYF. DNA of the CDR3: TGTGCCAGCAGTACAGCAGGGGATACGCAGTATTTT. Looking up the rest from reference TRBV28 and TRBJ2-3 gives the full variable domain: DVKVTQSSRYLVKRTGEKVFLECVQDMDHENMFWYRQDPGLGLRLIYFSYDVKMKEKGDIPEGYSVSREKKERFSLILESASTNQTSMYLCASSTAGDTQYFGPGTRLTVL.

This chain connects TRBV5-4 to TRBJ2-3; tentative D call: TRBD2 (6 bases). With 0 bases removed from V and 6 bases from J, the gap between germline ends came to 8 bases. Germline V gene data show CDR1 as SGHNT and CDR2 as YYREEE (reference sequence). The CDR3 is 13 residues long. Here the CDR3 reads CASSLAGRDTQYF. For the CDR3, the DNA is TGTGCCAGCAGCTTGGCTGGGAGGGATACGCAGTATTTT.

The rearrangement uses TRBV11-2 and TRBJ1-3, with a possible D match to TRBD1 (5 bases). The germline V gene encodes CDR1 SGHAT and CDR2 FQNNGV. Trimming stripped 6 bases from V and 2 bases from J, with 17 bases between. CDR3 length: 16 amino acids. Here the CDR3 DNA reads TGTGCCAGCAGGCCCCTCGGAGGGGCGGCTGGAAACACCATATATTTT. It translates to CASRPLGGAAGNTIYF.

The gene calls are TRBV7-9 and TRBJ2-3, with D possibly matching TRBD2 (5 bases). CDR3 size: 16 residues. Germline V gene lookup returns CDR1 SEHNR and CDR2 FQNEAQ (reference sequence). Trimming left V 6 bases short and J 4 bases short, with 20 bases between. CDR3 sequence reads: CASRSNPSIPPDTQYF. CDR3 sequence (DNA): TGTGCCAGCAGATCCAATCCTAGCATCCCCCCAGATACGCAGTATTTT.

The chain combines TRBV7-9 with TRBJ2-3; D remains ambiguous. V was shortened by 2 bases and J by 2 bases, with 8 bases between the two germline ends. CDR1 SEHNR and CDR2 FQNEAQ come from the germline V gene (reference sequence). This CDR3 is built from 14 residues. The CDR3, as DNA: TGTGCCAGCAGCTTACTGGGCGCCACAGATACGCAGTATTTT. Encoded protein: CASSLLGATDTQYF.

This clone was picked up one time. The chain couples TRBV4-1 to TRBJ1-2; D is unclear. With 1 base removed from V and 5 bases from J, the gap between germline ends came to 14 bases. Germline CDR1 reads MGHRA; CDR2 reads YSYEKL. The CDR3 covers 15 residues. The CDR3 nucleotides read TGCGCCAGCAGCCAAGTCCCGGGTGGAACTTATGGCTACACCTTC. It yields the protein CASSQVPGGTYGYTF.

The chain couples TRBV27 to TRBJ1-2; D unclear. Trimming removed 6 bases from V and 7 bases from J, with 18 bases in between. CDR3 length equals 14 residues. Germline-derived CDR1 and CDR2 are MNHEY and SMNVEV (reference sequence). CDR3 bases: TGTGCCAGCAGACGAGGGCAGTCCACCGGTGGCTACACCTTC. This encodes CASRRGQSTGGYTF.

This chain uses TRBV10-3 with TRBJ1-5; D might be TRBD1 (5 bases). Germline V gene data show CDR1 as ENHRY and CDR2 as SYGVKD. The CDR3 is 14 amino acids. Between the trimmed V and J ends, which lost 3 bases and 2 bases, there was a span of 8 bases. The CDR3 DNA reads as TGTGCCATCAGTGAATGGGGGGGCAATCAGCCCCAGCATTTT. Protein sequence: CAISEWGGNQPQHF.

This clone was recorded once. V gene TRBV5-8 combines with J gene TRBJ2-7; tentatively, D is TRBD2 (5 bases). Looked up from germline, CDR1 is SGHTS and CDR2 is YDEGEE. The CDR3 extends over 18 amino acids. Between the trimmed V and J ends, which lost 1 base and 3 bases, there was a span of 23 bases. CDR3 region: CASSLRPRSSRFHYEQYF. CDR3 nucleotide sequence: TGTGCCAGCAGCTTGAGGCCGAGGTCTAGCCGGTTCCACTACGAGCAGTACTTC.

Concerning this clone: Sequence at one end of the junction differs from germline and may be a read error. The chain recombines TRBV5-1 with TRBJ2-7; 7 bases agree with TRBD1. In germline, CDR1 is SGHRS, CDR2 YFSETQ. The CDR3 totals 14 residues. The CDR3 DNA reads as TGCGCCAGCAGTTTGGGGACAGCCTCCTACGAGCAGTACTTC. Encoded protein: CASSLGTASYEQYF. The variable domain in full, with the rest retrieved from reference TRBV5-1 and TRBJ2-7, is KAGVTQTPRYLIKTRGQQVTLSCSPISGHRSVSWYQQTPGQGLQFLFEYFSETQRNKGNFPGRFSGRQFSNSRSEMNVSTLELGDSALYLCASSLGTASYEQYFGPGTRLTVT.

The chain is built from TRBV27 and TRBJ1-1; TRBD1 might be the D (5 bases). Germline CDR1 reads MNHEY; CDR2 reads SMNVEV (reference sequence). The ends were cut back, 0 bases at V and 1 base at J, with 6 bases in the middle. This CDR3 is built from 14 residues. In nucleotides, the CDR3 is TGTGCCAGCAGTTTATCGGACACGAACACTGAAGCTTTCTTT. This translates into CASSLSDTNTEAFF.

The chain couples TRBV15 to TRBJ1-1; 9 bases agree with TRBD1. V shed 3 bases, J shed 6 bases, and the junction held 5 bases outside the gene matches. The CDR3 sequence is 14 residues long. Germline CDR1 is LNHNV and CDR2 is YYDKDF (reference sequence). The CDR3 is CATSRGTGGAEAFF. The CDR3 DNA reads as TGTGCCACCAGCAGGGGAACAGGGGGCGCTGAAGCTTTCTTT. Together with reference TRBV15 and TRBJ1-1, the CDR3 gives the full variable domain: DAMVIQNPRYQVTQFGKPVTLSCSQTLNHNVMYWYQQKSSQAPKLLFHYYDKDFNNEADTPDNFQSRRPNTSFCFLDIRSPGLGDTAMYLCATSRGTGGAEAFFGQGTRLTVV.

This clone was seen a single time. The chain employs TRBV4-3 and TRBJ1-1; D is unresolved. There are 15 residues in the CDR3. Germline V gene data show CDR1 as LGHNA and CDR2 as YSLEER. Trimming left V 0 bases short and J 3 bases short, with 11 bases between. The CDR3 DNA reads TGCGCCAGCAGCCAAGACGAGGGTTGGCACACTGAAGCTTTCTTT. It is translated as CASSQDEGWHTEAFF.

V and J are TRBV27 and TRBJ1-5; D possibly corresponds to TRBD1 (5 bases). Deletions cut 6 bases from V and 6 bases from J, with 9 bases between. Germline V CDR1 and CDR2: MNHEY, SMNVEV (reference sequence). CDR3 length equals 12 residues. CDR3 protein: CASRGPGQPQHF. CDR3 coding DNA: TGTGCCAGCAGGGGGCCTGGTCAGCCCCAGCATTTT.

The rearrangement joins TRBV29-1 to TRBJ2-2, with 7 bases matching TRBD2. The CDR3 spans 15 residues. Per the germline V gene, CDR1 is SQVTM and CDR2 is ANQGSEA. The V segment lost 5 bases and the J segment 5 bases; nucleotides outside the gene matches: 11. CDR3 amino acids: CSVFKAGVETGELFF. The DNA for the CDR3 is TGCAGCGTTTTTAAGGCGGGAGTGGAAACCGGGGAGCTGTTTTTT.

The DNA of the CDR3 is TGTGCCAGCAGCTTAATCGGGAATCTTGGCGGTAGCTCCTACGAGCAGTACTTC. This translates into CASSLIGNLGGSSYEQYF. The rearrangement joins TRBV11-2 to TRBJ2-7, with D possibly TRBD2 on 5 matching bases. From germline, CDR1 is SGHAT and CDR2 FQNNGV. The CDR3 is made up of 18 amino acids. Trimming shortened V by 2 bases and J by 0 bases, and 20 bases separated the two germline ends.

V is TRBV7-2 and J is TRBJ1-5; 7 nucleotides align to TRBD1. Losses at the gene ends were 6 bases for V and 4 bases for J; bases not matched to a gene: 6. The CDR3 contains 14 residues. The germline CDR1 and CDR2 sequences are SGHTA and FQGNSA. The CDR3 bases are TGTGCCAGCAGACCTCAGGGGGGTAATCAGCCCCAGCATTTT. It is translated as CASRPQGGNQPQHF.

The genes are TRBV28 and TRBJ2-5; 8 positions agree with TRBD1. Germline trimming cut 4 bases from V and 2 bases from J; bases unmatched to any gene: 9. Germline CDR1 is MDHEN and CDR2 is SYDVKM. This CDR3 has 16 amino acids. CDR3 DNA sequence: TGTGCCAGCAGTTACCACTACAGGACAGGGCAAGAGACCCAGTACTTC. Translating gives CASSYHYRTGQETQYF.

V gene TRBV29-1 combines with J gene TRBJ2-7; the match to TRBD1 covers 9 bases. The germline V gene encodes CDR1 SQVTM and CDR2 ANQGSEA. The CDR3 has 13 amino acids. V lost 6 bases to trimming and J lost 7 bases; unmatched junction nucleotides: 10. CDR3 DNA sequence: TGCAGCGTGCGGACAGGGGACTGGGGGGAGCAGTACTTC. As protein: CSVRTGDWGEQYF.

The V and J genes are TRBV14 and TRBJ2-7, with TRBD1 matching over 7 bases. V dropped 4 bases and J dropped 7; count of bases not matched to a gene: 7. Germline V gene sequence: CDR1 SGHDN, CDR2 FVKESK. This CDR3 contains 13 residues. The DNA of the CDR3 is TGTGCCAGCAGCCCCGACAGGGCAAGGGAGCAGTACTTC. Translated: CASSPDRAREQYF.

Only a few counts were recorded for this clone. This chain connects TRBV5-6 to TRBJ1-3; D unclear. Looked up from germline, CDR1 is SGHDT and CDR2 is YYEEEE. The CDR3 consists of 15 residues. V was trimmed by 4 bases and J by 4 bases, leaving 15 bases between them. Here the CDR3 reads CASSLGAEDGNTIYF. The CDR3 DNA reads as TGTGCCAGCAGCCTTGGAGCGGAGGACGGAAACACCATATATTTT.

The chain links TRBV7-2 to TRBJ2-7; 9 bases fit TRBD2. This CDR3 comprises 15 residues. V was clipped by 5 bases and J by 2 bases; unmatched bases: 7. Looked up from germline, CDR1 is SGHTA and CDR2 is FQGNSA. The CDR3 sequence: CASSLGTSRTYEQYF. In DNA, the CDR3 is TGTGCCAGCAGCCTCGGGACTAGCAGAACCTACGAGCAGTACTTC.

V is TRBV7-9 and J is TRBJ2-2; TRBD1 might be the D (5 bases). Germline lookup yields CDR1 SEHNR and CDR2 FQNEAQ (reference sequence). The CDR3 spans 14 residues. Trimming stripped 4 bases from V and 6 bases from J, with 12 bases between. CDR3: CASSSFRGSGELFF. The CDR3 coding sequence is TGTGCCAGCAGCTCCTTTAGGGGTTCCGGGGAGCTGTTTTTT.

This chain uses TRBV5-1 with TRBJ2-7; TRBD2 matches 8 bases. Germline lookup yields CDR1 SGHRS and CDR2 YFSETQ. The CDR3 has 15 amino acids. Germline trimming cut 4 bases from V and 2 bases from J; bases unmatched to any gene: 8. The CDR3: CASSQAGTSTYEQYF. The CDR3, as DNA: TGCGCCAGCAGCCAAGCCGGGACTAGTACCTACGAGCAGTACTTC.

V usage is TRBV6-5 and J usage is TRBJ1-1, with D tentatively TRBD1 (5 bases). The V and J ends lost 2 bases and 11 bases respectively, with 21 bases between them. This CDR3 is built from 15 residues. Germline CDR1 MNHEY, CDR2 SVGAGI. CDR3 DNA: TGTGCCAGCAGTTACGGGGCCACCGGGCCTCGGTGGGCTTTCTTT. Translating it yields CASSYGATGPRWAFF.

V gene TRBV2 combines with J gene TRBJ2-2, with 10 bases that match TRBD1. The CDR3 runs to 18 residues. Germline CDR1 reads SNHLY; CDR2 reads FYNNEI. J lost 1 base, V lost 6 bases, and 11 bases had no gene match. CDR3 bases: TGTGCCAGCAGATTTGACAGGGGGCTGTGGAAGAACACCGGGGAGCTGTTTTTT. Protein product: CASRFDRGLWKNTGELFF.